Sequencing of this TCR beta chain was carried out in a study of blood T cell repertoires in COVID-19. Participant-reported clinical history was the basis for cohort assignment. V gave up 6 bases and J gave up 0 bases, with 12 bases separating them. There are 14 residues in the CDR3. Germline V gene data show CDR1 as MNHEY and CDR2 as SVGEGT. The assay was immunoSEQ multiplex PCR, and TCRdb's table has in-frame clones only and misses some. The sample holds over 200,000 clones, roughly nine tenths seen once. Material: PBMCs or T cells enriched from blood (not recorded which). This clonotype was obtained from a man aged 25 to 40 who had recovered from COVID-19. The chain joins TRBV6-2 or TRBV6-3 to TRBJ2-7, with a possible D match to TRBD1 (6 bases). The CDR3 DNA reads as TGTGCCAGCAGCTCAGGGGTCGTCTCCTACGAGCAGTACTTC. Amino acid sequence: CASSSGVVSYEQYF.